The 26 T cell receptor beta chains listed next were all sequenced from one sample in a study of blood T cells in healthy people across ages (dated by TCRdb to about 2015). The method was 5' RACE. Instrument used: Illumina HiSeq 2500. A second PCR of roughly 6 to 11 cycles was performed with a sample-barcoded 5' primer and a J-beta primer mix. The raw public data were reprocessed by TCRdb itself: fastp quality trimming at Q25, MiXCR clonotype calling, in-frame beta chains only. Each record represents a unique CDR3 protein, reported with the most common genes and DNA among its rows. The sample contains about 800,000 distinct CDR3 sequences, 20% to 30% of them found a single time. The ten top clones hold approximately 3.7% of the sample. These data are also associated with another study on T cells of mothers and their children.

Material: blood. The source of these receptors is a boy between 10 and 17 years old in good health.

The rearrangement joins TRBV7-6 to TRBJ1-5; no clear D gene. This CDR3 has 17 residues. V dropped 2 bases and J dropped 2 bases, with 16 bases sitting between them. Germline V lookup: CDR1 SGHVS, CDR2 FNYEAQ. As DNA, the CDR3 is TGTGCCAGCAGCTTATCCCCAGACTCGGGAGGCAATCAGCCCCAGCATTTT. Translation gives CASSLSPDSGGNQPQHF.

This clonotype came up a few times. The J gene is TRBJ2-7, the V gene TRBV27; D uncertain. CDR1 and CDR2 from the germline V gene are MNHEY and SMNVEV (reference sequence). The CDR3 sequence is 13 residues long. The V gene lost 3 bases and the J gene lost 1 base, with 7 bases spanning the gap. CDR3 in amino acids: CASSLRRSYEQYF. The CDR3 region has the DNA TGTGCCAGCAGTTTGAGAAGGTCCTACGAGCAGTACTTC.

The V gene is TRBV20-1, the J gene TRBJ2-7, with D maybe TRBD2 (5 bases). The end of the DNA aligns better with TRBJ2-5, so the J call may be wrong. The germline gives CDR1 DFQATT, CDR2 SNEGSKA (reference sequence). The CDR3 totals 15 residues. The CDR3 DNA sequence: TGCAGTGCTAGAGATTCCTCCCGGGGTGCAGAGACCCAGTACTTC. Protein: CSARDSSRGAETQYF.

This clonotype was observed a handful of times. The rearrangement uses TRBV24-1 and TRBJ2-2; D gene unclear. CDR3 length: 12 residues. CDR1 KGHDR and CDR2 SFDVKD come from the germline V gene. Between the trimmed V and J ends, which lost 9 bases and 4 bases, there was a span of 8 bases. The CDR3 coding sequence is TGTGCCACCGGATGGGGCACCGGGGAGCTGTTTTTT. Protein: CATGWGTGELFF.

A few counts support this clonotype. V gene TRBV6-5 combines with J gene TRBJ2-3; 8 bases line up with TRBD1. The junction had 7 bases not matched to a gene; V was cut back by 1 base and J by 1 base. This CDR3 is 17 amino acids long. Germline V gives CDR1 MNHEY, CDR2 SVGAGI. The CDR3 sequence: CASSYYSTGVGTDTQYF. The CDR3 DNA reads as TGTGCCAGCAGTTACTATTCGACAGGGGTCGGCACAGATACGCAGTATTTT.

This clonotype appeared a few times. The V and J genes are TRBV27 and TRBJ2-5; D gene uncertain. The last part of the DNA fits TRBJ2-7 better; the J call may be wrong. The V gene's germline CDR1 is MNHEY and CDR2 SMNVEV (reference sequence). CDR3 length: 13 residues. CDR3 nucleotide sequence: TGTGCCAGCAGTTTAAGTGTTTCCTACGAGCAGTACTTC. Translation gives CASSLSVSYEQYF.

This clonotype was counted a few times. This rearrangement joins TRBV5-1 to TRBJ1-2; 10 bases map to TRBD1. Germline CDR1 reads SGHRS; CDR2 reads YFSETQ. V shed 0 bases, J shed 2 bases, and the junction held 13 bases outside the gene matches. The CDR3 covers 19 residues. CDR3 sequence: CASSLGPDRGRKVNYGYTF. As DNA, the CDR3 is TGCGCCAGCAGCTTGGGCCCCGACAGGGGGCGAAAGGTAAACTATGGCTACACCTTC.

This clonotype has more than one count but fewer than ten. The chain has TRBV5-1 and TRBJ1-4; 7 bases agree with TRBD1. The germline V gene encodes CDR1 SGHRS and CDR2 YFSETQ. V lost 4 bases and J lost 8; bases outside the gene matches: 11. The CDR3 is made up of 15 amino acids. CDR3: CASSIGQVGGEKLFF. DNA of the CDR3: TGCGCCAGCAGCATCGGACAGGTTGGAGGGGAAAAACTGTTTTTT.

The DNA for the CDR3 is TGTGCCAGCAGCACCGTAGCGGGCAGCTCCTACAATGAGCAGTTCTTC. This sequence encodes CASSTVAGSSYNEQFF. The chain employs TRBV7-9 and TRBJ2-1; TRBD2 agrees at 7 bases. The CDR3 has 16 amino acids. Losses at the gene ends were 5 bases for V and 0 bases for J; bases not matched to a gene: 7. Germline CDR1 and CDR2: SEHNR and FQNEAQ (reference sequence).

Notes on this clonotype: The junction departs from the called germline gene at one end, perhaps through a read error. CDR3 in amino acids: CSARPHRGGGDYNEQSF. The CDR3 nucleotides are TGCAGTGCTAGACCTCACAGGGGAGGCGGAGATTACAATGAGCAGTCCTTC. The chain employs TRBV20-1 and TRBJ2-1; maybe TRBD1 (7 bases). CDR1 and CDR2 (germline): DFQATT, SNEGSKA (reference sequence). CDR3 length: 17 amino acids.

The rearrangement uses TRBV4-1 and TRBJ1-5; D is ambiguous. With 5 bases removed from V and 1 base from J, the gap between germline ends came to 9 bases. The CDR3 is 14 amino acids. Germline V gene data show CDR1 as MGHRA and CDR2 as YSYEKL. CDR3 sequence: CASSGPASNQPQHF. For the CDR3, the DNA is TGCGCCAGCAGCGGGCCAGCAAGCAATCAGCCCCAGCATTTT.

This chain uses TRBV28 with TRBJ2-7; D is perhaps TRBD2 (5 bases). V gave up 6 bases and J gave up 0 bases, with 12 bases separating them. This CDR3 is 14 amino acids long. CDR1 and CDR2 from the germline V gene are MDHEN and SYDVKM. CDR3 in DNA: TGTGCCAGCAGCTCCCCGGGGTACTCCTACGAGCAGTACTTC. Its translation is CASSSPGYSYEQYF.

This sequence joins TRBV29-1 and TRBJ2-5; D remains unclear. The CDR3 runs 13 residues. The V end lost 6 bases, the J end lost 1 base, and 12 bases lay between the germline ends. CDR1 and CDR2 from the germline V gene are SQVTM and ANQGSEA. CDR3 residues: CSVSTLIQETQYF. Written as DNA, the CDR3 is TGCAGCGTATCGACCCTAATCCAAGAGACCCAGTACTTC.

The CDR3: CASSEPTGVGYTF. As DNA, the CDR3 is TGTGCCAGCAGCGAGCCTACAGGGGTTGGCTACACCTTC. The J gene is TRBJ1-2, the V gene TRBV7-2; 7 nucleotides match TRBD1. V lost 5 bases, J lost 7 bases, and 7 bases stayed unmatched. Germline assignment: CDR1 SGHTA and CDR2 FQGNSA. The CDR3 runs to 13 residues.

In its sample, this clonotype was seen a few times. V gene TRBV7-2 combines with J gene TRBJ2-3; 10 positions match TRBD1. Losses at the gene ends were 3 bases for V and 3 bases for J; bases not matched to a gene: 6. Per the germline V gene, CDR1 is SGHTA and CDR2 is FQGNSA. This CDR3 has 16 residues. CDR3 protein: CASSLGQGKITDTQYF. In nucleotides, the CDR3 is TGTGCCAGCAGCTTGGGACAGGGGAAGATTACAGATACGCAGTATTTT.

This clonotype occurred many times. The chain is built from TRBV12-3 or TRBV12-4 and TRBJ2-7; TRBD1 agrees at 7 bases. J was trimmed by 3 bases and V by 7 bases; bases with no gene match: 9. This CDR3 has 14 residues. The CDR3 loop is CASNTLGTVYEQYF. The CDR3 DNA reads as TGTGCCAGCAATACCCTCGGGACAGTCTACGAGCAGTACTTC.

This chain connects TRBV21-1 to TRBJ1-1; TRBD1 is taken as the D call from the table, unchecked against the DNA. TRBV21-1 is a pseudogene segment. The CDR3 consists of 15 residues. The CDR3 loop reads CASLKPGQGYTEAFF. As DNA, the CDR3 is TGTGCCAGCCTTAAGCCGGGACAGGGATACACTGAAGCTTTCTTT.

This clonotype was recorded many times. The chain recombines TRBV6-6 with TRBJ2-3, with D possibly being TRBD2 (6 bases). Germline V CDR1 and CDR2: MNHNY, SVGAGI (reference sequence). The CDR3 length is 11 residues. Trimming left V 6 bases short and J 6 bases short, with 7 bases between. CDR3 amino acids: CASSAGDTQYF. The DNA for the CDR3 is TGTGCCAGCAGCGCGGGGGATACGCAGTATTTT.

The rearrangement uses TRBV20-1 and TRBJ1-5; TRBD1 matches at 8 bases. Germline CDR1 is DFQATT and CDR2 is SNEGSKA (reference sequence). The CDR3 contains 16 residues. Unmatched junction bases numbered 9, after V lost 0 bases and J lost 5 bases. CDR3 sequence: CSARDPGQGYYQPQHF. The DNA for the CDR3 is TGCAGTGCTAGAGATCCCGGACAGGGATATTATCAGCCCCAGCATTTT.

This clonotype appeared a few times. The V gene is TRBV29-1, the J gene TRBJ2-3; TRBD1 matches 9 bases. Germline assignment: CDR1 SQVTM and CDR2 ANQGSEA. V was clipped by 6 bases and J by 2 bases; unmatched bases: 3. This CDR3 has 13 residues. The CDR3 DNA reads TGCAGCGTGGACAGGGGCGACACAGATACGCAGTATTTT. Protein product: CSVDRGDTDTQYF.

This clonotype was recorded only once. The junction and the germline gene differ at one end; a read error may be behind it. The chain uses TRBV4-1 and TRBJ2-4, with D perhaps matching TRBD1 (6 bases). The J call could be wrong; TRBJ2-7 is a better fit for the DNA end. CDR3 length equals 15 residues. The germline gives CDR1 MGHRA, CDR2 YSYEKL. CDR3 loop: CASGHGSGTSYEQYF. The CDR3 region has the DNA TGCGCCAGCGGCCACGGGTCCGGGACATCCTACGAGCAGTACTTC.

There are many counts of this clonotype. The rearrangement uses TRBV29-1 and TRBJ2-5; D call uncertain. V was trimmed by 4 bases and J by 5 bases, leaving 11 bases between them. In germline, CDR1 is SQVTM, CDR2 ANQGSEA. This CDR3 has 12 residues. The CDR3 protein is CSVVGEPETQYF. DNA of the CDR3: TGCAGCGTTGTTGGGGAACCGGAGACCCAGTACTTC.

Comment on this clonotype: Germline is not matched at one junction end, which may reflect a read error. The gene calls are TRBV20-1 and TRBJ2-1; 10 bases match TRBD2. This CDR3 has 15 amino acids. Germline V gene data show CDR1 as DFQATT and CDR2 as SNEGSKA (reference sequence). In nucleotides, the CDR3 is TGCAGTGCTCATAAGCGGGGGGGTTCCTACAATGGGCAGTTCTTC. Its protein product is CSAHKRGGSYNGQFF.

A few counts support this clonotype. CDR3 sequence: CASSLGDLTSSLETQYF. CDR3 bases: TGCGCCAGCAGCTTGGGGGACCTTACTAGCTCGTTAGAGACCCAGTACTTC. The V and J genes are TRBV5-1 and TRBJ2-5; perhaps TRBD2 as D (6 bases). Trimming took 0 bases from V and 4 from J, leaving 19 bases between them. From germline, CDR1 is SGHRS and CDR2 YFSETQ. The CDR3 loop spans 17 amino acids.

V is TRBV5-1 and J is TRBJ2-5; 7 bases map to TRBD2. The J call is uncertain, as TRBJ2-7 better fits the DNA end. The germline V gene has CDR1 SGHRS and CDR2 YFSETQ. The CDR3 runs 14 residues. CDR3 sequence: CASSRTRDSYEQYF. The CDR3 coding sequence is TGCGCCAGCAGCAGGACTAGGGACTCCTACGAGCAGTACTTC.

This chain uses TRBV4-1 with TRBJ2-5; 7 nucleotides match TRBD2. The CDR3 spans 17 residues. After removal of 0 bases from V and 4 bases from J, the junction contained 11 bases not matched to a gene. The V gene's germline CDR1 is MGHRA and CDR2 YSYEKL. The CDR3 nucleotides read TGCGCCAGCAGCCAAGATTTAACTAGCGTAGCTAGAGAGACCCAGTACTTC. Translation gives CASSQDLTSVARETQYF.